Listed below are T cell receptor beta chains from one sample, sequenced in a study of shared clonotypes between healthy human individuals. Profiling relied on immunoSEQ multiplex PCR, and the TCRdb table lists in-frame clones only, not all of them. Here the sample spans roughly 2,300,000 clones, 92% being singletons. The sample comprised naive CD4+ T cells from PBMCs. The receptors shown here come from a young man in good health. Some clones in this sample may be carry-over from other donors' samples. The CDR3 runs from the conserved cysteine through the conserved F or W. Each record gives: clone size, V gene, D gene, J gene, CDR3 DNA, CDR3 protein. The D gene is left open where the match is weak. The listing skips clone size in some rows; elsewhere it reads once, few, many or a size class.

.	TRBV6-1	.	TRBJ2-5	TGTGCCAGCAGAGAAGGAGTGGGGCGAGAGACCCAGTACTTC	CASREGVGRETQYF
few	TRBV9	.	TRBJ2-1	TGTGCCAGCAGTTACACCGGGCCCGAGCAGTTCTTC	CASSYTGPEQFF
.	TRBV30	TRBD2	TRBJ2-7	TGTGCCGGGACTAGCGGGAGGAGTGATGAGCAGTACTTC	CAGTSGRSDEQYF
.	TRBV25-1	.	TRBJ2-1	TGTGCCAGCCTCCCTCCCTTACTTTTGCCCTGCAATGAGCAGTTCTTC	CASLPPLLLPCNEQFF
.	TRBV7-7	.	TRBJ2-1	TGTGCCAGCAGCTTAGGTCCCGGGGATGAGCAGTTCTTC	CASSLGPGDEQFF
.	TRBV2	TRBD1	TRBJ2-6	TGTGCCAGCAGTGCAATGACAGGGGGGTCTGGGGCCAACGTCCTGACTTTC	CASSAMTGGSGANVLTF
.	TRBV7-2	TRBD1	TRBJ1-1	TGTGCCAGCAGCATACAGGGGATGAACACTGAAGCTTTCTTT	CASSIQGMNTEAFF
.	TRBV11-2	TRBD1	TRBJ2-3	TGTGCCAGCAGCCCATCCACCGGGACAGGGAACACAGATACGCAGTATTTT	CASSPSTGTGNTDTQYF
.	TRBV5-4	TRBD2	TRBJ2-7	TGTGCCAGCAGCTCGGGGGGGCGGGGCTCCTACGAGCAGTACTTC	CASSSGGRGSYEQYF
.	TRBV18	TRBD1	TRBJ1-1	TGTGCCAGCTCCGAAAGACAGGGGGTGGCCACTGAAGCTTTCTTT	CASSERQGVATEAFF
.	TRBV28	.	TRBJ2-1	TGTGCCAGCAGTTTAGCCCGGATCTCCTACAATGAGCAGTTCTTC	CASSLARISYNEQFF
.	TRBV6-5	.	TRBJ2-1	TGTGCCAGCAGTAGGGAGTTTGAGCAGTTCTTC	CASSREFEQFF
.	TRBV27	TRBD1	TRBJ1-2	TGTGCCAGCAGTTCCGGACAGGGGTCTCGGTTGGGATATGGCTACACCTTC	CASSSGQGSRLGYGYTF
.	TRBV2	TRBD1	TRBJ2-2	TGTGCCAGCAGTGATTGGGGACAGCTAACCGGGGAGCTGTTTTTT	CASSDWGQLTGELFF
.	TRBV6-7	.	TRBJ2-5	TGTGCCAGCAGCCCCGGGCTAGCGTTAGAGACCCAGTACTTC	CASSPGLALETQYF
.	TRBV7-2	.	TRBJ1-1	TGTGCCAGCAGCCCGGAGCTGAATACTTACACTGAAGCTTTCTTT	CASSPELNTYTEAFF
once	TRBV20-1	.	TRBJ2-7	TGCAGTGCTAGTAGTGGCTACGAGCAGTACTTC	CSASSGYEQYF
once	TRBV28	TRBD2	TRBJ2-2	TGTGCCAGCAGTTCGAGCGGGAGCGGTGCCGGGGAGCTGTTTTTT	CASSSSGSGAGELFF
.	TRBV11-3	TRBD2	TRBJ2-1	TGTGCCAGCAGCCTTGGGACTAGAAGCGATGAGCAGTTCTTC	CASSLGTRSDEQFF
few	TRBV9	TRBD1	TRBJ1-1	TGTGCCAGCAGCGTAGCTGACAGGGGGAGGGTCAGTAGCACTGAAGCTTTCTTT	CASSVADRGRVSSTEAFF
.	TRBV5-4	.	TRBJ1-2	TGTGCCAGCAGCTTGCCCCCCGGTAGGGCGGGCTACACCTTC	CASSLPPGRAGYTF
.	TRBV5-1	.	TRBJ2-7	TGCGCCAGCAGCTTGGTAGGGGCCTTCTCCTACGAGCAGTACTTC	CASSLVGAFSYEQYF
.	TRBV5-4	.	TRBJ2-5	TGTGCCAGCAGCTTAGACAGTTTACGGGAGACCCAGTACTTC	CASSLDSLRETQYF
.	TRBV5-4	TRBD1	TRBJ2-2	TGTGCCAGCAGCCGGGACAGGGCCCTTTACGGGGAGCTGTTTTTT	CASSRDRALYGELFF
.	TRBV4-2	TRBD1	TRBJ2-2	TGTGCCAGCAGCCAAGAGCCGGACAGGTTCACCGGGGAGCTGTTTTTT	CASSQEPDRFTGELFF
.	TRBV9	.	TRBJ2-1	TGTGCCAGCAGCCCAGCTGCCCAGCGATACAATGAGCAGTTCTTC	CASSPAAQRYNEQFF
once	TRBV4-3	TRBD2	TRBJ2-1	TGCGCCAGCAGCCAAGATTCTAGCGGGATCTACTCCTACAATGAGCAGTTCTTC	CASSQDSSGIYSYNEQFF
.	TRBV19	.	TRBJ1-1	TGTGCCAGTACCCAAGCGCCACGCTCCGGCGCTGAAGCTTTCTTT	CASTQAPRSGAEAFF
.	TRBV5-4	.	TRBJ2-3	TGTGCCAGCAGCTTTAGTCCGGAGGCGCAGTATTTT	CASSFSPEAQYF
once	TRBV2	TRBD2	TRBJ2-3	TGTGCCAGCAGCGGAGCGGGAGACCGCACAGATACGCAGTATTTT	CASSGAGDRTDTQYF
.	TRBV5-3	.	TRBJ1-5	TGTGCCAGAAGACCGACAGCCCCACAGCCCCAGCATTTT	CARRPTAPQPQHF
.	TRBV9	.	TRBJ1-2	TGTGCCAGCAGCCCCCTCGCCAGTTTGGGTGGCTACACCTTC	CASSPLASLGGYTF
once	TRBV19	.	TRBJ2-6	TGTGCCAGTAGTTGGGGACCCCCGAGCTCTGGGGCCAACGTCCTGACTTTC	CASSWGPPSSGANVLTF
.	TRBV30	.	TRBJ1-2	TGTGCCTGGAGTGTAGTCAGGACAACTGGCTACACCTTC	CAWSVVRTTGYTF
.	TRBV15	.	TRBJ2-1	TGTGCCACCAGCAGAGATGCCCGGGACTCGTACAATGAGCAGTTCTTC	CATSRDARDSYNEQFF
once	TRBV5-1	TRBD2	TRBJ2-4	TGCGCCAGCAGCCTAATAGCGGGCCCTTCGGACATTCAGTACTTC	CASSLIAGPSDIQYF
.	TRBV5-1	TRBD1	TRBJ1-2	TGCGCCAGCAGCCTGGACAGGGGGCGAAACTATGGCTACACCTTC	CASSLDRGRNYGYTF
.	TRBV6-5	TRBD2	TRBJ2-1	TGTGCCAGCAGTTATGCGGGAGTAAGGTACAATGAGCAGTTCTTC	CASSYAGVRYNEQFF
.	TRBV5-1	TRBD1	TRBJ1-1	TGCGCCAGCAGCTTACTAGGACAGGGGGGCACTGAAGCTTTCTTT	CASSLLGQGGTEAFF
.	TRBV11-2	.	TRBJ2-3	TGTGCCAGCAGCTTGGGTGATACGCAGTATTTT	CASSLGDTQYF
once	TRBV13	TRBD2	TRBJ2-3	TGTGCCAGCAGCTTAGCGGGACTAGCGGGAGGGACTAGCACAGATACGCAGTATTTT	CASSLAGLAGGTSTDTQYF
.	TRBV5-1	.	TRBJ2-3	TGCGCCAGCAGCCCTGAGGGTGGTGGGACAGATACGCAGTATTTT	CASSPEGGGTDTQYF
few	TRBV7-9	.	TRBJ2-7	TGTGCCAGCAGCCGCCCGATGATGCAGCAGTACTTC	CASSRPMMQQYF
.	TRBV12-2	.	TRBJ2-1	TGTGCAAGTCGCTTAGCGCGGGACGGGATCGCCTACAATGAGCAGTTCTTC	CASRLARDGIAYNEQFF
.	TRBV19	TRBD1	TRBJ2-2	TGTGCCAGTAGTATTCCGACAGGGGGACTTACCGGGGAGCTGTTTTTT	CASSIPTGGLTGELFF
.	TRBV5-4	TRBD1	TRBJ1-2	TGTGCCAGCAGCTTGGGGACAGGGCTATTGACCTTC	CASSLGTGLLTF
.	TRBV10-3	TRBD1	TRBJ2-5	TGTGCCATCAAACCGACAGGGTACCAAGAGACCCAGTACTTC	CAIKPTGYQETQYF